These 29 T cell receptor beta chains were sequenced from one sample in a study of cytomegalovirus exposure and HLA in healthy donors. The PCR was carried out with 60 Vbeta primers and 13 Jbeta primers. TCRdb's copy holds only in-frame clones and misses some; the assay was immunoSEQ multiplex PCR. This table has more than 80,000 clones, approximately 76% appearing once. The sequencing sample was made of PBMCs. The receptors stem from a woman in her sixties or seventies in good health and CMV-seropositive.

J is TRBJ1-4 and V is TRBV4-2, with 8 positions matching TRBD1. CDR1 and CDR2 (germline): LGHNA, YNFKEQ. Unmatched junction bases numbered 5, after V lost 1 base and J lost 4 bases. The CDR3 has 16 amino acids. For the CDR3, the DNA is TGTGCCAGCAGCCAAGCTCCGGGACAGGTTAATGAAAAACTGTTTTTT. This codes for CASSQAPGQVNEKLFF.

This clone was picked up one time. The J gene is TRBJ2-7, the V gene TRBV15; 9 bases match TRBD2. J was trimmed by 6 bases and V by 0 bases; bases with no gene match: 9. This CDR3 is built from 16 residues. Germline V gives CDR1 LNHNV, CDR2 YYDKDF (reference sequence). CDR3 nucleotide sequence: TGTGCCACCAGCAGAGACTATTTAGCGGGAGAGGGCGAGCAGTACTTC. Translated: CATSRDYLAGEGEQYF.

The V call is TRBV7-3, the J call TRBJ2-3, with D tentatively TRBD1 (6 bases). The ends were cut back, 0 bases at V and 0 bases at J, with 16 bases in the middle. The germline V gene has CDR1 SGHTA and CDR2 FQGTGA. This CDR3 spans 18 amino acids. CDR3 nucleotide sequence: TGTGCCAGCAGCTTAACCCCAGGGACAAGGACTAGCACAGATACGCAGTATTTT. Amino acids: CASSLTPGTRTSTDTQYF.

This clone has only one observation. The rearrangement links TRBV5-1 to TRBJ2-1; 7 bases line up with TRBD2. The CDR3 runs to 16 residues. V dropped 0 bases and J dropped 2; count of bases not matched to a gene: 5. The germline V gene encodes CDR1 SGHRS and CDR2 YFSETQ. The chain's CDR3 is CASSLERAGAYNEQFF. DNA of the CDR3: TGCGCCAGCAGCTTGGAACGGGCGGGGGCCTACAATGAGCAGTTCTTC.

V and J are TRBV5-1 and TRBJ2-1, with D perhaps TRBD1 (5 bases). CDR3 size: 13 residues. With 0 bases removed from V and 7 bases from J, the gap between germline ends came to 8 bases. CDR1 and CDR2 (germline): SGHRS, YFSETQ. In DNA form, the CDR3 reads TGCGCCAGCAGCTTGGGGGGCCATAATGAGCAGTTCTTC. It translates to CASSLGGHNEQFF.

The rearrangement uses TRBV5-1 and TRBJ2-3; D is undetermined. Looked up from germline, CDR1 is SGHRS and CDR2 is YFSETQ. CDR3 size: 14 residues. Trimming left V 0 bases short and J 3 bases short, with 8 bases between. CDR3 protein: CASSLGRVTDTQYF. CDR3 coding DNA: TGCGCCAGCAGCTTGGGACGGGTTACAGATACGCAGTATTTT.

There are a few counts of this clone. The DNA of the CDR3 is TGTGCCAGCAAAGAAGGGACAATCGAAGATGGCTACACCTTC. Translating gives CASKEGTIEDGYTF. The chain carries TRBV5-6 and TRBJ1-2; perhaps TRBD1 as D (6 bases). This CDR3 comprises 14 residues. The ends were cut back, 6 bases at V and 6 bases at J, with 18 bases in the middle. Germline V lookup: CDR1 SGHDT, CDR2 YYEEEE. Based on the CDR3 plus reference TRBV5-6 and TRBJ1-2, the full variable domain is DAGVTQSPTHLIKTRGQQVTLRCSPKSGHDTVSWYQQALGQGPQFIFQYYEEEERQRGNFPDRFSGHQFPNYSSELNVNALLLGDSALYLCASKEGTIEDGYTFGSGTRLTVV.

The rearrangement links TRBV6-6 to TRBJ2-5; perhaps TRBD1 as D (6 bases). Germline CDR1 and CDR2: MNHNY and SVGAGI (reference sequence). Trimming removed 0 bases at V and 4 bases at J, with 9 bases between. This CDR3 contains 14 residues. CDR3: CASSYSKGGETQYF. The CDR3 DNA reads as TGTGCCAGCAGTTACTCGAAAGGGGGAGAGACCCAGTACTTC.

The chain links TRBV6-1 to TRBJ1-2; TRBD1 is a possible D gene (5 bases). This CDR3 is built from 14 residues. CDR1 is MNHNS, CDR2 SASEGT, per germline. The germline V and J ends were trimmed by 4 bases and 4 bases, with 13 bases remaining between them. The chain's CDR3 is CASSGGDSFYGYTF. CDR3 DNA: TGTGCCAGCAGTGGTGGAGACAGCTTCTATGGCTACACCTTC.

J is TRBJ2-4 and V is TRBV18; TRBD2 might be the D (5 bases). V gave up 0 bases and J gave up 8 bases, with 11 bases separating them. This CDR3 contains 14 residues. The germline CDR1 and CDR2 sequences are KGHSH and LQKENI. As DNA, the CDR3 is TGTGCCAGCTCACCACCGGTTCAGAGGGACATTCAGTACTTC. It translates to CASSPPVQRDIQYF. The full variable domain, in which reference TRBV18 and TRBJ2-4 provide the parts outside the CDR3, is NAGVMQNPRHLVRRRGQEARLRCSPMKGHSHVYWYRQLPEEGLKFMVYLQKENIIDESGMPKERFSAEFPKEGPSILRIQQVVRGDSAAYFCASSPPVQRDIQYFGAGTRLSVL.

This chain links TRBV4-1 with TRBJ2-3; weak D call: TRBD2 (6 bases). CDR1 and CDR2 (germline): MGHRA, YSYEKL. CDR3 length: 16 amino acids. Trimming removed 4 bases from V and 2 bases from J, with 16 bases in between. CDR3 bases: TGCGCCAGCAGCCCCGGAGAGGGAGGTATCACAGATACGCAGTATTTT. This gives the protein CASSPGEGGITDTQYF.

This clone occurred a few times. CDR3 protein: CASSQGLAASYEQYF. The CDR3 bases are TGTGCCAGCAGTCAGGGACTAGCGGCTTCCTACGAGCAGTACTTC. The V and J genes are TRBV6-6 and TRBJ2-7, with TRBD2 matching over 11 bases. The V gene's germline CDR1 is MNHNY and CDR2 SVGAGI (reference sequence). After removal of 5 bases from V and 1 base from J, the junction contained 4 bases not matched to a gene. This CDR3 region has 15 residues.

The chain joins TRBV10-3 to TRBJ2-7; 7 bases are shared with TRBD2. This CDR3 has 14 residues. Trimming cost V 2 bases and J 0 bases; bases outside gene matches: 1. In germline, CDR1 is ENHRY, CDR2 SYGVKD. CDR3 sequence reads: CAISESGASYEQYF. The CDR3 nucleotides are TGTGCCATCAGTGAGAGCGGGGCCTCCTACGAGCAGTACTTC.

The chain is built from TRBV29-1 and TRBJ2-2; 10 bases fit TRBD1. The CDR3 length is 14 residues. Germline CDR1 and CDR2: SQVTM and ANQGSEA. V shed 8 bases and J 5 bases; nucleotides not matched to a gene: 8. The CDR3 is CSCTDRGRTGELFF. Here the CDR3 DNA reads TGCAGCTGCACCGACAGGGGGCGTACCGGGGAGCTGTTTTTT.

CDR3: CAWTSRRGGGGSPLHF. The DNA of the CDR3 is TGTGCCTGGACCTCAAGGAGGGGGGGCGGCGGTTCACCCCTCCACTTT. The chain has TRBV30 and TRBJ1-6, with D possibly being TRBD1 (6 bases). The CDR3 has 16 amino acids. Germline V gene lookup returns CDR1 GTSNPN and CDR2 SVGIG (reference sequence). Trimming cost V 4 bases and J 9 bases, with 22 bases left between them.

This clone was picked up one time. The junction does not match germline at one end; this may be a read error. The chain has TRBV19 and TRBJ1-2, with a possible D match to TRBD1 (5 bases). CDR3 length: 9 amino acids. Germline V gene data show CDR1 as LNHDA and CDR2 as SQIVND (reference sequence). CDR3 residues: CATRGGWGF. The CDR3 bases are TGTGCCACTCGGGGGGGATGGGGCTTC.

CDR3: CAWSKGLARESDTQYF. Written as DNA, the CDR3 is TGTGCCTGGAGTAAGGGACTAGCGAGGGAGTCAGATACGCAGTATTTT. V gene TRBV30 combines with J gene TRBJ2-3, with 10 bases aligning to TRBD2. The germline V gene has CDR1 GTSNPN and CDR2 SVGIG (reference sequence). J lost 4 bases, V lost 2 bases, and 9 bases had no gene match. The CDR3 consists of 16 residues.

Here the CDR3 reads CASSLTGTGHTTYEQYF. For the CDR3, the DNA is TGTGCCAGCAGTCTCACCGGGACAGGGCATACCACCTACGAGCAGTACTTC. The rearrangement links TRBV27 to TRBJ2-7, with 9 bases identical to TRBD1. This CDR3 region has 17 residues. CDR1 and CDR2 (germline): MNHEY, SMNVEV (reference sequence). The trim removed 5 bases at V and 2 bases at J, leaving 13 bases unmatched.

This chain connects TRBV6-6 to TRBJ2-5; no clear D gene. The CDR3 sequence is 15 residues long. The V end lost 4 bases, the J end lost 3 bases, and 15 bases lay between the germline ends. CDR1 MNHNY and CDR2 SVGAGI come from the germline V gene (reference sequence). DNA for the CDR3: TGTGCCAGCAGTTCCACCGTAGGTAGCAAAGAGACCCAGTACTTC. Its translation is CASSSTVGSKETQYF.

V and J are TRBV11-2 and TRBJ2-7, with no clear D. V was trimmed by 2 bases and J by 0 bases, leaving 11 bases between them. Germline lookup yields CDR1 SGHAT and CDR2 FQNNGV. The length of the CDR3 is 15 residues. CDR3 nucleotides: TGTGCCAGCAGCTTACTCGCACAGAGCTCCTACGAGCAGTACTTC. Its protein product is CASSLLAQSSYEQYF.

The rearrangement uses TRBV5-6 and TRBJ2-7; D uncertain. Trimming removed 0 bases from V and 4 bases from J, with 5 bases in between. In germline, CDR1 is SGHDT, CDR2 YYEEEE. The CDR3 consists of 12 residues. Written as DNA, the CDR3 is TGTGCCAGCAGCTTGGGCCGGTACGAGCAGTACTTC. Its translation: CASSLGRYEQYF.

V usage is TRBV9 and J usage is TRBJ2-3; 7 bases agree with TRBD1. After removal of 7 bases from V and 1 base from J, the junction contained 6 bases not matched to a gene. The V gene's germline CDR1 is SGDLS and CDR2 YYNGEE. The CDR3 loop spans 14 amino acids. The CDR3 DNA reads TGTGCCAGCCAATCCACAGGGGGCACAGATACGCAGTATTTT. Protein: CASQSTGGTDTQYF.

The rearrangement uses TRBV9 and TRBJ1-4, with a possible D match to TRBD1 (5 bases). Germline V CDR1 and CDR2: SGDLS, YYNGEE. The V gene lost 2 bases and the J gene lost 6 bases, with 11 bases spanning the gap. This CDR3 spans 14 amino acids. The CDR3 loop is CASSVLGVDEKLFF. The CDR3, as DNA: TGTGCCAGCAGCGTTTTAGGGGTGGATGAAAAACTGTTTTTT. The complete variable domain, with remaining parts taken from reference TRBV9 and TRBJ1-4, reads DSGVTQTPKHLITATGQRVTLRCSPRSGDLSVYWYQQSLDQGLQFLIQYYNGEERAKGNILERFSAQQFPDLHSELNLSSLELGDSALYFCASSVLGVDEKLFFGSGTQLSVL.

The J gene is TRBJ2-5, the V gene TRBV14; D is possibly TRBD2 (6 bases). The V gene's germline CDR1 is SGHDN and CDR2 FVKESK. The CDR3 contains 13 residues. V dropped 3 bases and J dropped 2 bases, with 7 bases sitting between them. For the CDR3, the DNA is TGTGCCAGCAGCCACGGGGGTCAAGAGACCCAGTACTTC. Translation: CASSHGGQETQYF.

The rearrangement joins TRBV19 to TRBJ1-6; D ambiguous. Looked up from germline, CDR1 is LNHDA and CDR2 is SQIVND (reference sequence). The CDR3 contains 13 residues. The V end was cut by 5 bases, the J end by 6 bases, with 8 bases between. CDR3 in amino acids: CASSEETNSPLHF. The CDR3 nucleotides read TGTGCCAGTAGTGAGGAGACTAATTCACCCCTCCACTTT.

J is TRBJ1-4 and V is TRBV6-1; possibly TRBD1 for D (5 bases). The CDR3 extends over 13 amino acids. V lost 6 bases and J 6 bases, leaving 11 bases between the germline ends. Germline values: CDR1 MNHNS, CDR2 SASEGT. The CDR3 here is CASSGQGHEKLFF. The CDR3 bases are TGTGCCAGCAGCGGCCAGGGCCATGAAAAACTGTTTTTT.

The chain has TRBV5-1 and TRBJ1-1; D remains ambiguous. V was cut by 0 bases and J by 4 bases, with 10 bases left in between. CDR1 and CDR2 from the germline V gene are SGHRS and YFSETQ. The CDR3 runs 14 residues. This CDR3 is CASSLEGGSTEAFF. The DNA of the CDR3 is TGCGCCAGCAGCTTGGAGGGAGGCAGCACTGAAGCTTTCTTT. The full variable domain, its missing parts supplied by reference TRBV5-1 and TRBJ1-1, is KAGVTQTPRYLIKTRGQQVTLSCSPISGHRSVSWYQQTPGQGLQFLFEYFSETQRNKGNFPGRFSGRQFSNSRSEMNVSTLELGDSALYLCASSLEGGSTEAFFGQGTRLTVV.

The chain employs TRBV5-1 and TRBJ2-1, with D unresolved. This CDR3 is built from 14 residues. Germline V lookup: CDR1 SGHRS, CDR2 YFSETQ. Trimming removed 4 bases from V and 1 base from J, with 9 bases in between. The CDR3 reads CASSQPGSYNEQFF. As DNA, the CDR3 is TGCGCCAGCAGCCAGCCAGGATCCTACAATGAGCAGTTCTTC.

The chain carries TRBV25-1 and TRBJ2-2, with 10 bases that match TRBD1. Germline values: CDR1 MGHDK, CDR2 SYGVNS. After removal of 10 bases from V and 6 bases from J, the junction contained 5 bases not matched to a gene. CDR3 length equals 13 residues. CDR3 region: CATGTGEAGELFF. The CDR3 nucleotides read TGTGCCACCGGGACAGGGGAGGCCGGGGAGCTGTTTTTT.